The entry that follows covers one T cell receptor (beta chain) sequence. No antigen is known for it. Repertoires were generated with immunoSEQ multiplex PCR, while TCRdb's copy carries only in-frame clones and drops some. The data hold roughly 56,000 clones, with 70% to 85% observed a single time. Germline V gives CDR1 MNHEY, CDR2 SMNVEV (reference sequence). After removal of 7 bases from V and 3 bases from J, the junction contained 17 bases not matched to a gene. There are 17 residues in the CDR3. The data derive from a study of OX40 agonist ivuxolimab in advanced cancers. About the study: Patients with hepatocellular carcinoma, melanoma, renal cell or head and neck cancer made up the dose-escalation patients. From about 20 to 80 years was the age range, with a mean of roughly 64 years, and over 70% were male.

Study-wide results and caveats: Both blood CD4+ and CD8+ T cells showed clonal growth by week 6 at 0.1 to 3.0 mg/kg.

Individuals having autoimmune disease history or systemic immunosuppression were not enrolled. This sequence originates from an adult with an advanced solid tumor such as melanoma, head and neck, liver or kidney cancer. The J gene is TRBJ2-7, the V gene TRBV27, with 8 bases aligning to TRBD2. Sequenced here: CD4+ or CD8+ T cells sorted from blood, sampled in a trial of the OX40 agonist ivuxolimab. The DNA for the CDR3 is TGTGCCAGCATTCCCCGGGGGGGAGGAGGTATTGGCTACGAGCAGTACTTC. Translated: CASIPRGGGGIGYEQYF.